This T cell receptor (beta chain) was recovered during a study of OX40 agonist ivuxolimab in advanced cancers. With respect to this clone: Its target is unknown.

Germline V gene sequence: CDR1 MNHEY, CDR2 SMNVEV (reference sequence). Losses at the gene ends were 2 bases for V and 7 bases for J; bases not matched to a gene: 4. The CDR3 loop spans 14 amino acids. Generated by immunoSEQ multiplex PCR, the TCRdb table keeps only in-frame clones and is missing some. Among more than 85,000 clones listed, approximately 89% were seen once. General study points: Certain nonresponders likewise exhibited a low normalized T-cell clonal expansion.

The J gene is TRBJ2-1, the V gene TRBV27; 8 bases fit TRBD1. The sequence came from an adult with an advanced solid tumor such as melanoma, head and neck, liver or kidney cancer. Material: CD4+ or CD8+ T cells sorted from blood, obtained in a trial of the OX40 agonist ivuxolimab. The CDR3 region is CASSLGRTGNEQFF. The CDR3 DNA is TGTGCCAGCAGTTTAGGACGGACAGGGAATGAGCAGTTCTTC.